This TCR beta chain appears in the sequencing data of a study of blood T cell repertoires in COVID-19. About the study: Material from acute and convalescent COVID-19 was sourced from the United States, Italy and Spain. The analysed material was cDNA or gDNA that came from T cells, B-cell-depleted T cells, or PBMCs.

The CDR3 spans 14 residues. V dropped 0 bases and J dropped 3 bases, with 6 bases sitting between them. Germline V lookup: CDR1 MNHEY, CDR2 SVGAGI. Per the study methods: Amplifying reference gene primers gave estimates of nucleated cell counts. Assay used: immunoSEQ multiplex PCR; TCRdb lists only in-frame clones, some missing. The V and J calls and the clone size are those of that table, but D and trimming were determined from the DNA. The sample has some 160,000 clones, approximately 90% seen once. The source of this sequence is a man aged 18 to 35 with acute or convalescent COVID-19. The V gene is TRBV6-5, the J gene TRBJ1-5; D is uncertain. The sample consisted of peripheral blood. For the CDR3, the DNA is TGTGCCAGCAGTTACTCGGCGGACAATCAGCCCCAGCATTTT. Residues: CASSYSADNQPQHF.